The entry that follows covers one TCR beta chain sequence. This entry comes from a study of blood T cell repertoires in COVID-19. As processed by the authors: Reference gene primers were amplified, and this amplification served to estimate nucleated cell counts. Some clones are missing from TCRdb's copy, which holds only in-frame ones; the method was immunoSEQ multiplex PCR. The DNA gave D and trimming, while V, J and clone size come from that table. The sample lists 250,000 to 300,000 clones, 80% to 85% occurring once. Trimming removed 1 base from V and 10 bases from J, with 8 bases in between. The CDR3 consists of 12 residues. Looked up from germline, CDR1 is LGHDT and CDR2 is YNNKEL (reference sequence).

V usage is TRBV3-1 (or the pseudogene TRBV3-2) and J usage is TRBJ2-1; tentative D call: TRBD1 (6 bases). Sequencing was performed on peripheral blood. This receptor was taken from a woman aged 55-70 years with active or convalescent COVID-19. The CDR3, as DNA: TGTGCCAGCAGCCAAGGGGGGCCAGAGCAGTTCTTC. Its protein product is CASSQGGPEQFF.